Shown below are 9 T cell receptor beta chains from a single sample sequenced in a study of cytomegalovirus exposure and HLA in healthy donors. The PCR employed 60 Vbeta primers together with 13 Jbeta primers. Clones were read by immunoSEQ multiplex PCR, and TCRdb kept only the in-frame ones, dropping some. The sample has some 240,000 clones; about nine tenths are singletons. Material for sequencing was PBMCs. Every receptor here comes from a girl under 10 years old in good health and CMV-seronegative.

The chain links TRBV4-2 to TRBJ2-3, with D perhaps TRBD2 (6 bases). Looked up from germline, CDR1 is LGHNA and CDR2 is YNFKEQ. This CDR3 is 14 amino acids long. Trimming removed 4 bases at V and 5 bases at J, with 13 bases between. For the CDR3, the DNA is TGTGCCAGCAGCCTCGGGACTCAGGGAGATACGCAGTATTTT. Translated, it gives CASSLGTQGDTQYF.

The chain employs TRBV6-1 and TRBJ1-6, with D possibly being TRBD1 (5 bases). V lost 4 bases and J lost 5, with 12 bases in between. The CDR3 runs 15 residues. Germline-derived CDR1 and CDR2 are MNHNS and SASEGT. CDR3 sequence: CASSAFQGNNSPLHF. In DNA form, the CDR3 reads TGTGCCAGCAGTGCCTTTCAGGGAAATAATTCACCCCTCCACTTT.

The J gene is TRBJ2-1, the V gene TRBV6-1; D perhaps matches TRBD2 (6 bases). The CDR3 sequence is 12 residues long. Germline V lookup: CDR1 MNHNS, CDR2 SASEGT. The V end lost 6 bases, the J end lost 7 bases, and 10 bases lay between the germline ends. This CDR3 is CASRGAGNEQFF. The CDR3 nucleotides read TGTGCCAGCAGGGGTGCGGGGAATGAGCAGTTCTTC.

The chain couples TRBV2 to TRBJ1-2; tentative D call: TRBD1 (5 bases). This CDR3 comprises 15 residues. V was clipped by 3 bases and J by 8 bases, with 19 bases between them. Germline lookup yields CDR1 SNHLY and CDR2 FYNNEI. This CDR3 reads CASSEGREFVGGYTF. The CDR3 coding sequence is TGTGCCAGCAGTGAGGGCAGGGAATTTGTCGGAGGCTACACCTTC.

This clone was counted a single time. V gene TRBV6-5 combines with J gene TRBJ1-1; 7 nucleotides align to TRBD1. This CDR3 has 16 amino acids. V lost 4 bases to trimming and J lost 1 base; unmatched junction nucleotides: 9. Germline CDR1 reads MNHEY; CDR2 reads SVGAGI. CDR3 loop: CASSSPGGQRNTEAFF. CDR3 DNA sequence: TGTGCCAGCAGTTCCCCCGGGGGACAGAGGAACACTGAAGCTTTCTTT.

V is TRBV5-4 and J is TRBJ1-1; D might be TRBD1 (6 bases). This CDR3 is built from 13 residues. Trimming removed 0 bases from V and 7 bases from J, with 10 bases in between. Per germline, CDR1 SGHNT and CDR2 YYREEE (reference sequence). The CDR3 bases are TGTGCCAGCAGCTTGGGGACAGAGCTTGAAGCTTTCTTT. Protein sequence: CASSLGTELEAFF.

The chain combines TRBV11-2 with TRBJ2-7; no clear D gene. The CDR3 has 17 residues. V dropped 4 bases and J dropped 1 base, with 20 bases sitting between them. Germline assignment: CDR1 SGHAT and CDR2 FQNNGV. The CDR3 is CASSSITSRRSSYEQYF. As DNA, the CDR3 is TGTGCCAGCAGCTCAATTACCTCCCGCCGGTCGTCCTACGAGCAGTACTTC.

J is TRBJ2-1 and V is TRBV4-1, with D perhaps TRBD2 (6 bases). The V and J ends lost 4 bases and 9 bases respectively, with 19 bases between them. The germline V gene has CDR1 MGHRA and CDR2 YSYEKL. The CDR3 is 15 amino acids. The CDR3 spells CASSPAQTRFAEQFF. In DNA form, the CDR3 reads TGCGCCAGCAGCCCCGCACAGACTAGGTTCGCTGAGCAGTTCTTC.

This chain links TRBV6-1 with TRBJ2-2, with D perhaps matching TRBD1 (6 bases). Trimming stripped 1 base from V and 14 bases from J, with 14 bases between. The V gene's germline CDR1 is MNHNS and CDR2 SASEGT. This CDR3 region has 13 residues. In DNA, the CDR3 is TGTGCCAGCAGTGAAGAACTGCAGGACAGACTGTTTTTT. Translating it yields CASSEELQDRLFF.